This TCR beta chain derives from a study of T cells in Graves' hyperthyroidism and ophthalmopathy. About the research overall: Specimen type is peripheral blood, collected at initial diagnosis prior to any treatment. Study-wide points: Blood also carried most thyroid clonotypes expanded above 0.001.

CDR1 is MDHEN and CDR2 is SYDVKM in the germline V gene. The V gene end was trimmed by 6 bases and the J gene end by 6 bases; junction bases not matched to a gene: 12. CDR3 size: 15 residues. A remark on this clonotype: Its antigen remains unidentified.

The TCR beta CDR3 regions underwent amplification using RNA transcripts as the source. First-round RT-PCR of the TCR CDR3 relied on the HTBI primer set. MiXCR, run by TCRdb on the multiplex PCR reads, gives a single entry per CDR3 protein. This sample has 400,000 to 600,000 distinct CDR3 sequences, with around 20% found just once. Recently diagnosed hyperthyroidism of less than 2 months' duration affected patients aged 18 to 65. The source is a man between 18 and 29 years old with Graves' hyperthyroidism. Sequencing was performed on blood. V gene TRBV28 combines with J gene TRBJ2-7, with TRBD1 identical over 9 bases. CDR3 region: CASSPMGTGNGEQYF. The CDR3 coding sequence is TGTGCCAGCAGCCCTATGGGGACAGGGAACGGCGAGCAGTACTTC.